The 6 T cell receptor delta chains below come from one sample, sequenced in a study of Vδ1+ human thymocytes. Study findings and constraints: Thymic TRG and TRD repertoires appeared highly polyclonal.

Their antigens are not known. The template was reverse-transcribed extracted RNA. CDR3 amplicons came from multiplex PCR with pooled V-gene forward and constant-region reverse primers. TCRdb reprocessed the multiplex PCR reads using CATT. The table has about 75,000 delta-chain clones, around 35% seen once. Sequenced input: Vdelta1+ gamma-delta thymocytes from the thymus. Stated subset: FACS-sorted CD3+ TCRalphabeta- TCRVdelta1+ TCRVdelta2- thymocytes. These receptors were collected from a boy in the first two years of life who had congenital heart surgery.

For this clone: Distinct nucleotide sequences in the sample also encode this CDR3. This chain links TRDV1 with TRDJ1; TRDD3 matches 12 bases. This CDR3 comprises 21 residues. Germline V gene data show CDR1 as TSWWSYY and CDR2 as QGS. The V gene end was trimmed by 0 bases and the J gene end by 8 bases; junction bases not matched to a gene: 22. For the CDR3, the DNA is TGTGCTCTTGGGGAACTAGGTCCTCTTGAGGTACTGGGGGATACTATAGGGAAACTCATCTTT. The encoded protein is CALGELGPLEVLGDTIGKLIF.

J is TRDJ1 and V is TRDV1, with TRDD3 matching over 8 bases. Germline CDR1 reads TSWWSYY; CDR2 reads QGS. V trimming: 0 bases; J trimming: 0 bases; junction bases outside the gene matches: 24. This CDR3 comprises 23 residues. This chain's CDR3 is CALGELRSASRPTGGCNTDKLIF. CDR3 in DNA: TGTGCTCTTGGGGAACTACGGTCTGCGTCCCGCCCCACTGGGGGCTGCAACACCGATAAACTCATCTTT.

This clone showed up just a few times. The same CDR3 also results from other DNA sequences found in this sample. The chain recombines TRDV1 with TRDJ1, with 9 bases that match TRDD3. The junction had 15 bases not matched to a gene; V was cut back by 6 bases and J by 7 bases. Germline CDR1 and CDR2: TSWWSYY and QGS. The CDR3 loop spans 16 amino acids. The CDR3 protein is CALGLVLGDFAGKLIF. The CDR3 nucleotides are TGTGCTCTTGGACTCGTACTGGGGGACTTTGCGGGTAAACTCATCTTT.

This chain joins TRDV1 and TRDJ1; D perhaps matches TRDD2 (5 bases). Trimming pared 3 bases from V and 0 bases from J, leaving 32 bases between. Germline assignment: CDR1 TSWWSYY and CDR2 QGS. CDR3 length: 22 residues. CDR3 region: CALGDHYGFEFGFPTDTDKLIF. The DNA of the CDR3 is TGTGCTCTTGGGGACCACTACGGGTTTGAATTCGGCTTCCCTACGGACACCGATAAACTCATCTTT.

This clone has only one observation. The rearrangement joins TRDV1 to TRDJ1; no definite D call. The CDR3 sequence is 17 residues long. CDR1 is TSWWSYY and CDR2 is QGS in the germline V gene. V shed 2 bases and J shed 5 bases, with 21 bases lying between them. CDR3 region: CALGEWVLRNSGDKLIF. CDR3 nucleotides: TGTGCTCTTGGGGAATGGGTCTTGAGGAATTCCGGTGATAAACTCATCTTT.

The chain has TRDV1 and TRDJ1, with 8 nucleotides matching TRDD2. J lost 2 bases, V lost 3 bases, and 20 bases had no gene match. Germline V lookup: CDR1 TSWWSYY, CDR2 QGS. This CDR3 region has 20 residues. The CDR3 region has the DNA TGTGCTCTTGGGGACGCTCCGGCCTTCCTAATGCGGGGGCCAACCGATAAACTCATCTTT. As protein: CALGDAPAFLMRGPTDKLIF.